This T cell receptor beta chain was recovered during a study of blood T cell repertoires in COVID-19. The overall study: The study drew acute and convalescent COVID-19 samples from the United States, Italy and Spain.

The V and J ends lost 2 bases and 5 bases respectively, with 6 bases between them. The germline V gene encodes CDR1 SGHTA and CDR2 FQGNSA. The CDR3 covers 12 residues. Per the original data handling: Amplifying reference gene primers gave estimates of nucleated cell counts. Sequenced by immunoSEQ multiplex PCR; TCRdb stores in-frame clones only, minus some. From that table come the V and J calls and clone size; the DNA was used to work out D and trimming. There are 250,000 to 300,000 clones in the sample; about nine tenths occur only once, and 2.2% lies in the top ten. The clonotype comes from a woman aged 50 to 60 who had recovered from COVID-19. This chain links TRBV7-2 with TRBJ1-1, with no clear D. Sequencing was done on a sample of peripheral blood. CDR3 in amino acids: CASSLTVTEAFF. In nucleotides, the CDR3 is TGTGCCAGCAGCTTAACAGTTACTGAAGCTTTCTTT.